This entry lists 29 T cell receptor beta chains sequenced from one sample in a study of blood T cells in healthy people across ages. A second PCR, run for roughly 7 to 12 cycles, used a sample-barcoded 5' primer plus a J-beta primer mix. TCRdb reprocessed the 5' RACE reads via MiXCR and lists one record per CDR3 protein. Of roughly 1,500,000 distinct CDR3 sequences in the sample, approximately 42% were seen once. The sequenced sample was blood. The source of these receptors is a woman under 30 in good health.

In nucleotides, the CDR3 is TGCAGTGCTAGAGATCCCGGACAGGGTTCAGATACGCAGTATTTT. Translation gives CSARDPGQGSDTQYF. The chain couples TRBV20-1 to TRBJ2-3; TRBD1 matches 8 bases. In germline, CDR1 is DFQATT, CDR2 SNEGSKA (reference sequence). CDR3 length equals 15 residues. The ends lost 0 bases at V and 4 bases at J; junction bases unmatched: 6.

The rearrangement joins TRBV2 to TRBJ1-3; D gene uncertain. Germline V gene sequence: CDR1 SNHLY, CDR2 FYNNEI. The CDR3 covers 13 residues. The V end was cut by 3 bases, the J end by 4 bases, with 7 bases between. CDR3 nucleotides: TGTGCCAGCAGTGAGAGGGAAGGAAACACCATATATTTT. Its translation is CASSEREGNTIYF.

This clonotype was picked up a small number of times. This chain connects TRBV7-3 to TRBJ2-5; 8 bases match TRBD2. V lost 5 bases to trimming and J lost 2 bases; unmatched junction nucleotides: 7. Per germline, CDR1 SGHTA and CDR2 FQGTGA. The CDR3 contains 15 residues. The CDR3, as DNA: TGTGCCAGCAGCGACTCTAGCGGGCTACAAGAGACCCAGTACTTC. Translating it yields CASSDSSGLQETQYF.

The J gene is TRBJ1-2, the V gene TRBV28; D unresolved. V shed 5 bases and J shed 2 bases, with 18 bases lying between them. The CDR3 covers 16 residues. The germline V gene has CDR1 MDHEN and CDR2 SYDVKM. CDR3 bases: TGTGCCAGCAGTCTCCCCCCGGCAAGGCTAAACTATGGCTACACCTTC. It specifies CASSLPPARLNYGYTF.

This clonotype was seen a handful of times. CDR3 residues: CSARDYGLAGAQSSYEQYF. CDR3 nucleotides: TGCAGTGCTAGAGATTATGGTCTAGCGGGAGCCCAAAGCTCCTACGAGCAGTACTTC. The rearrangement joins TRBV20-1 to TRBJ2-7; 10 nucleotides align to TRBD2. Trimming cost V 0 bases and J 0 bases; bases outside gene matches: 14. Looked up from germline, CDR1 is DFQATT and CDR2 is SNEGSKA (reference sequence). The CDR3 spans 19 residues.

This clonotype was detected only once. The rearrangement links TRBV30 to TRBJ1-1; D not resolved. V shed 6 bases and J shed 3 bases, with 17 bases lying between them. Germline CDR1 and CDR2: GTSNPN and SVGIG (reference sequence). The CDR3 has 14 residues. CDR3 sequence reads: CACQKRFWDTEAFF. Written as DNA, the CDR3 is TGTGCCTGCCAGAAAAGGTTCTGGGACACTGAAGCTTTCTTT.

The rearrangement links TRBV4-1 to TRBJ1-2; D unresolved. V lost 0 bases and J 8 bases, leaving 10 bases between the germline ends. Per the germline V gene, CDR1 is MGHRA and CDR2 is YSYEKL. This CDR3 is built from 13 residues. The CDR3 here is CASSQDMGGGYTF. CDR3 bases: TGCGCCAGCAGCCAAGATATGGGAGGAGGCTACACCTTC.

This chain uses TRBV10-3 with TRBJ2-7, with 14 nucleotides matching TRBD2. The CDR3 runs to 12 residues. Germline CDR1 is ENHRY and CDR2 is SYGVKD. The junction had 0 bases not matched to a gene; V was cut back by 8 bases and J by 6 bases. In nucleotides, the CDR3 is TGTGCCATCGGGACTAGCGGGAGCGAGCAGTACTTC. The encoded protein is CAIGTSGSEQYF.

J is TRBJ2-1 and V is TRBV5-1; TRBD2 agrees at 9 bases. The CDR3 length is 16 residues. From germline, CDR1 is SGHRS and CDR2 YFSETQ. V lost 4 bases and J lost 8; bases outside the gene matches: 13. CDR3 sequence: CASSVLAGVKSHEQFF. The DNA of the CDR3 is TGCGCCAGCAGCGTCTTAGCGGGAGTGAAGAGCCATGAGCAGTTCTTC.

The V gene is TRBV7-6, the J gene TRBJ2-1, with D possibly being TRBD1 (5 bases). CDR1 and CDR2 (germline): SGHVS, FNYEAQ. The CDR3 extends over 15 amino acids. The V end was cut by 5 bases, the J end by 0 bases, with 11 bases between. CDR3 in DNA: TGTGCCAGCAGCCAACAGGAGAGCTCCTACAATGAGCAGTTCTTC. It codes for CASSQQESSYNEQFF.

This chain connects TRBV28 to TRBJ2-7; 7 bases fit TRBD1. J was trimmed by 2 bases and V by 5 bases; bases with no gene match: 9. The germline CDR1 and CDR2 sequences are MDHEN and SYDVKM. This CDR3 is 15 amino acids long. The chain's CDR3 is CASSTDGTVTYEQYF. For the CDR3, the DNA is TGTGCCAGCAGTACAGACGGGACAGTAACCTACGAGCAGTACTTC. The full variable domain, its missing parts supplied by reference TRBV28 and TRBJ2-7, is DVKVTQSSRYLVKRTGEKVFLECVQDMDHENMFWYRQDPGLGLRLIYFSYDVKMKEKGDIPEGYSVSREKKERFSLILESASTNQTSMYLCASSTDGTVTYEQYFGPGTRLTVT.

This clonotype has only a few counts. J is TRBJ2-5 and V is TRBV25-1; D not certain. The end of the DNA fits TRBJ2-7 better, so the J call may be wrong. The CDR3 extends over 14 amino acids. CDR1 is MGHDK and CDR2 is SYGVNS in the germline V gene. The CDR3 sequence: CASSELGTNYEQYF. The CDR3 DNA is TGTGCCAGCAGTGAATTGGGTACAAACTACGAGCAGTACTTC.

Ten or more counts support this clonotype. V and J are TRBV7-9 and TRBJ2-5; D possibly corresponds to TRBD2 (6 bases). The germline V gene has CDR1 SEHNR and CDR2 FQNEAQ (reference sequence). This CDR3 region has 15 residues. V lost 5 bases to trimming and J lost 1 base, with 14 bases between them. DNA of the CDR3: TGTGCCAGCAGCCCTTCTCGGGGACTCCAAGAGACCCAGTACTTC. Translating it yields CASSPSRGLQETQYF.

This clonotype was detected only a few times. This chain connects TRBV27 to TRBJ2-1; possibly TRBD1 for D (5 bases). V was clipped by 8 bases and J by 7 bases, with 12 bases between them. The CDR3 has 12 amino acids. Germline CDR1 reads MNHEY; CDR2 reads SMNVEV (reference sequence). The CDR3 DNA reads TGTGCCAGCTATCGTCGACAGAATGAGCAGTTCTTC. This translates into CASYRRQNEQFF.

This clonotype was counted between two and nine times. This chain uses TRBV27 with TRBJ1-6; unclear D gene. Germline values: CDR1 MNHEY, CDR2 SMNVEV (reference sequence). There are 14 residues in the CDR3. V shed 6 bases and J shed 9 bases, with 15 bases lying between them. The CDR3 DNA reads TGTGCCAGCAGCAAGCCGGGAGCTGGTTCACCCCTCCACTTT. Protein sequence: CASSKPGAGSPLHF.

This clonotype was seen a few times. The gene calls are TRBV7-8 and TRBJ2-7; maybe TRBD1 (5 bases). Germline CDR1 SGHVS, CDR2 FQNEAQ. The CDR3 is 17 amino acids. V lost 0 bases and J 0 bases, leaving 15 bases between the germline ends. This CDR3 is CASSLAGGADISYEQYF. The CDR3 coding sequence is TGTGCCAGCAGCTTAGCGGGTGGGGCCGACATCTCCTACGAGCAGTACTTC.

This clonotype came up a few times. The chain is built from TRBV20-1 and TRBJ1-2; D remains unclear. Germline V gene sequence: CDR1 DFQATT, CDR2 SNEGSKA (reference sequence). CDR3 length: 12 amino acids. Trimming removed 1 base from V and 4 bases from J, with 7 bases in between. The CDR3: CSARGLIYGYTF. Here the CDR3 DNA reads TGCAGTGCTAGAGGCCTCATCTATGGCTACACCTTC.

The sample holds a few counts of this clonotype. J is TRBJ1-4 and V is TRBV20-1, with 7 bases that match TRBD1. V trimming: 1 base; J trimming: 4 bases; junction bases outside the gene matches: 12. CDR3 size: 17 residues. Germline CDR1 DFQATT, CDR2 SNEGSKA (reference sequence). The CDR3 bases are TGCAGTGCTAGAGTAGCGACAGGGCCGAGTTATAATGAAAAACTGTTTTTT. Protein product: CSARVATGPSYNEKLFF.

V usage is TRBV29-1 and J usage is TRBJ1-1; D is unresolved. This CDR3 is 13 amino acids long. The V end lost 7 bases, the J end lost 0 bases, and 12 bases lay between the germline ends. Germline V gene sequence: CDR1 SQVTM, CDR2 ANQGSEA. This chain's CDR3 is CSAGRGMNTEAFF. CDR3 coding DNA: TGCAGCGCCGGACGAGGAATGAACACTGAAGCTTTCTTT. The full variable domain, in which reference TRBV29-1 and TRBJ1-1 provide the parts outside the CDR3, is SAVISQKPSRDICQRGTSLTIQCQVDSQVTMMFWYRQQPGQSLTLIATANQGSEATYESGFVIDKFPISRPNLTFSTLTVSNMSPEDSSIYLCSAGRGMNTEAFFGQGTRLTVV.

The V gene is TRBV12-3 or TRBV12-4, the J gene TRBJ2-7, with D possibly being TRBD2 (6 bases). There are 15 residues in the CDR3. Trimming stripped 6 bases from V and 0 bases from J, with 15 bases between. Written as DNA, the CDR3 is TGTGCCAGCAGCCCAGGGAGGTCTTTCTCCTACGAGCAGTACTTC. Its protein product is CASSPGRSFSYEQYF.

The chain combines TRBV20-1 with TRBJ2-1; D not resolved. The J call may be in error: the DNA end matches TRBJ2-7 better. Per the germline V gene, CDR1 is DFQATT and CDR2 is SNEGSKA (reference sequence). The CDR3 loop spans 13 amino acids. CDR3 protein: CSATSPGYNEQYF. As DNA, the CDR3 is TGCAGTGCTACCTCCCCTGGGTACAATGAGCAGTACTTC.

The chain joins TRBV20-1 to TRBJ2-1; possible D gene TRBD1, 5 bases. This CDR3 has 12 residues. The V end was cut by 2 bases, the J end by 3 bases, with 5 bases between. Germline V gene data show CDR1 as DFQATT and CDR2 as SNEGSKA (reference sequence). The CDR3 DNA reads TGCAGTGCTAGACAGGGCTACAATGAGCAGTTCTTC. Its translation is CSARQGYNEQFF.

The chain is built from TRBV4-1 and TRBJ2-1; 8 bases fit TRBD2. In germline, CDR1 is MGHRA, CDR2 YSYEKL. The CDR3 sequence is 18 residues long. Losses at the gene ends were 0 bases for V and 0 bases for J; bases not matched to a gene: 7. CDR3 sequence: CASSQDRSSGRSYNEQFF. In DNA form, the CDR3 reads TGCGCCAGCAGCCAAGATCGATCTAGCGGGCGCTCCTACAATGAGCAGTTCTTC.

This clonotype showed up just once. This chain connects TRBV7-2 to TRBJ1-2; the match to TRBD1 covers 8 bases. Trimming removed 5 bases from V and 8 bases from J; junction bases left unmatched: 7. Germline V CDR1 and CDR2: SGHTA, FQGNSA. CDR3 length equals 13 residues. CDR3 nucleotide sequence: TGTGCCAGCAGCCCTGACAGGGGTTTCGGCTACACCTTC. This codes for CASSPDRGFGYTF.

The chain is built from TRBV12-5 and TRBJ2-1; D is unresolved. Germline-derived CDR1 and CDR2 are LGHNT and FRNRAP. The germline V and J ends were trimmed by 1 base and 3 bases, with 16 bases remaining between them. The CDR3 totals 17 residues. Here the CDR3 reads CASGLGVGKAIYNEQFF. Here the CDR3 DNA reads TGTGCTAGTGGTTTGGGCGTAGGGAAGGCCATCTACAATGAGCAGTTCTTC.

This clonotype was observed a handful of times. This chain joins TRBV10-3 and TRBJ2-5; TRBD2 is a possible D gene (6 bases). The CDR3 is 14 residues long. Trimming left V 0 bases short and J 4 bases short, with 9 bases between. Germline V gene lookup returns CDR1 ENHRY and CDR2 SYGVKD. CDR3 loop: CAISESGRTETQYF. CDR3 bases: TGTGCCATCAGTGAGTCGGGGAGGACAGAGACCCAGTACTTC.

This clonotype turned up a few times. The V call is TRBV10-3, the J call TRBJ2-3, with D perhaps TRBD2 (6 bases). The germline V gene encodes CDR1 ENHRY and CDR2 SYGVKD. This CDR3 comprises 14 residues. The V and J ends lost 6 bases and 0 bases respectively, with 10 bases between them. The CDR3 DNA follows: TGTGCCATCAGGAACGGGGGTAGCACAGATACGCAGTATTTT. Translated: CAIRNGGSTDTQYF.

In this sample, this clonotype turned up many times. The CDR3 is CASSRTGNSYNEQFF. Here the CDR3 DNA reads TGTGCCAGCAGCCGGACTGGCAACTCCTACAATGAGCAGTTCTTC. This chain connects TRBV4-2 to TRBJ2-1; tentative D call: TRBD2 (5 bases). The CDR3 runs to 15 residues. CDR1 and CDR2 from the germline V gene are LGHNA and YNFKEQ. V shed 4 bases and J shed 0 bases, with 10 bases lying between them.

This clonotype appeared a few times. The chain combines TRBV11-1 with TRBJ2-1; perhaps TRBD1 as D (6 bases). This CDR3 has 15 residues. CDR1 is SGHAT and CDR2 is FQDESV in the germline V gene (reference sequence). V gave up 5 bases and J gave up 3 bases, with 14 bases separating them. CDR3 sequence (DNA): TGTGCCAGCAGCCATCCGGGACATAACTACAATGAGCAGTTCTTC. Amino acid sequence: CASSHPGHNYNEQFF.